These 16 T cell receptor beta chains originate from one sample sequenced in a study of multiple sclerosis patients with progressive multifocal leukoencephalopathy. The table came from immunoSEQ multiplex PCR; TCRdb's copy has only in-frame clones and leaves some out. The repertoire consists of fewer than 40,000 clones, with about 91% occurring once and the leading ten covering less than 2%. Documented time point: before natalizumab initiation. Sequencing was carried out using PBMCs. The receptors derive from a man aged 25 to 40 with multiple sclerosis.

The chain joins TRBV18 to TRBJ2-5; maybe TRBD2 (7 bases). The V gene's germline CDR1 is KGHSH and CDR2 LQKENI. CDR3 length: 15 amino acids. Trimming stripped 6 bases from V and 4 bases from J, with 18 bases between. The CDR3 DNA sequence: TGTGCCAGCTCCCAACGCCGGGGGGCTCGAGAGACCCAGTACTTC. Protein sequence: CASSQRRGARETQYF.

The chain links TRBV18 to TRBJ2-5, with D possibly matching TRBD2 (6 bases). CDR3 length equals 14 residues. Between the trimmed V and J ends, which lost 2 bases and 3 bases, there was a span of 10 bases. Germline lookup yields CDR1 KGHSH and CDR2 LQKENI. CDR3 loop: CASSPGLAKETQYF. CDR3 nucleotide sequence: TGTGCCAGCTCACCAGGGCTAGCGAAAGAGACCCAGTACTTC.

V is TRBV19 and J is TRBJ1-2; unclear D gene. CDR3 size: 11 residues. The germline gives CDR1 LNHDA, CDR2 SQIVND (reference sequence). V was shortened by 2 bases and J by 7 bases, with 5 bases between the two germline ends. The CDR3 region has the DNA TGTGCCAGTAGTATAAAGGGTGGCTACACCTTC. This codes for CASSIKGGYTF. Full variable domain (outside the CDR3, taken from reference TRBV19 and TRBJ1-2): DGGITQSPKYLFRKEGQNVTLSCEQNLNHDAMYWYRQDPGQGLRLIYYSQIVNDFQKGDIAEGYSVSREKKESFPLTVTSAQKNPTAFYLCASSIKGGYTFGSGTRLTVV.

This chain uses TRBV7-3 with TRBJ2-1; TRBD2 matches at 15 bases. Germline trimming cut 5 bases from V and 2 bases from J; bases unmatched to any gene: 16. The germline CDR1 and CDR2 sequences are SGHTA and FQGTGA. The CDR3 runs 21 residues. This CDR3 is CASSITSGGLAGGRTYNEQFF. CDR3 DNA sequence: TGTGCCAGCAGCATCACAAGTGGGGGACTAGCGGGAGGAAGGACCTACAATGAGCAGTTCTTC. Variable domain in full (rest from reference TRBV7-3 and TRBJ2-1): GAGVSQTPSNKVTEKGKYVELRCDPISGHTALYWYRQSLGQGPEFLIYFQGTGAADDSGLPNDRFFAVRPEGSVSTLKIQRTERGDSAVYLCASSITSGGLAGGRTYNEQFFGPGTRLTVL.

Written as DNA, the CDR3 is TGTGCCAGCAGCATGGCGGGTCTTCCCATGCCCTACAATGAGCAGTTCTTC. It codes for CASSMAGLPMPYNEQFF. The genes are TRBV13 and TRBJ2-1; a possible D gene is TRBD2 (5 bases). Trimming shortened V by 5 bases and J by 2 bases, and 19 bases separated the two germline ends. The CDR3 totals 17 residues. Germline V gene sequence: CDR1 PRHDT, CDR2 FYEKMQ (reference sequence).

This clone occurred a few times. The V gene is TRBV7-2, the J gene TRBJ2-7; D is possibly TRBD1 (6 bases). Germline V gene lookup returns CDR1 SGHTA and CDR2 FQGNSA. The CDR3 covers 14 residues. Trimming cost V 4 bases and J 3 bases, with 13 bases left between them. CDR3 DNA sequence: TGTGCCAGCAGCTCCAGGGGCGGTTACTACGAGCAGTACGTC. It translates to CASSSRGGYYEQYV.

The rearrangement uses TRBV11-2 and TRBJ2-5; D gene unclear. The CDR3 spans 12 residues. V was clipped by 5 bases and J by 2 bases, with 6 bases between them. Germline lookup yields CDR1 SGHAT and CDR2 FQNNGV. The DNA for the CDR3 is TGTGCCAGCAGCACCTTACAAGAGACCCAGTACTTC. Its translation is CASSTLQETQYF.

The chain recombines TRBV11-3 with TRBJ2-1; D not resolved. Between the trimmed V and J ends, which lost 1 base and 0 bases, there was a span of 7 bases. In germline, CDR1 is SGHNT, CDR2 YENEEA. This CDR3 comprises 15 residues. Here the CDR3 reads CASSLAYSSYNEQFF. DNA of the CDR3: TGTGCCAGCAGCTTAGCGTACAGCTCCTACAATGAGCAGTTCTTC.

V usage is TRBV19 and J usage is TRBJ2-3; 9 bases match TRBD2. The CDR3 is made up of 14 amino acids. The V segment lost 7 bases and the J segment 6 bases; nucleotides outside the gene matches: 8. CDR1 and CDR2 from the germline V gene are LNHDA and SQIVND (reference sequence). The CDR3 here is CASNPSGTRDTQYF. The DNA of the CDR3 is TGTGCCAGTAATCCTAGCGGGACCCGGGATACGCAGTATTTT.

Here the CDR3 DNA reads TGTGCCAGCAGCTTAGTCCCGGGTGGGTATGGCTACACCTTC. Its translation is CASSLVPGGYGYTF. This chain joins TRBV7-2 and TRBJ1-2; D is undetermined. CDR1 is SGHTA and CDR2 is FQGNSA in the germline V gene. V lost 1 base, J lost 5 bases, and 11 bases lay in between. There are 14 residues in the CDR3. Looking up the rest from reference TRBV7-2 and TRBJ1-2 gives the full variable domain: GAGVSQSPSNKVTEKGKDVELRCDPISGHTALYWYRQSLGQGLEFLIYFQGNSAPDKSGLPSDRFSAERTGGSVSTLTIQRTQQEDSAVYLCASSLVPGGYGYTFGSGTRLTVV.

The CDR3 is CASSSRLAESYNEQFF. CDR3 nucleotide sequence: TGTGCCAGCAGTTCCAGGCTAGCGGAGTCCTACAATGAGCAGTTCTTC. The V gene is TRBV11-2, the J gene TRBJ2-1; 7 nucleotides line up with TRBD2. This CDR3 is 16 amino acids long. J gave up 1 base and V 6 bases, and 9 bases lay outside the gene matches. Germline V gives CDR1 SGHAT, CDR2 FQNNGV.

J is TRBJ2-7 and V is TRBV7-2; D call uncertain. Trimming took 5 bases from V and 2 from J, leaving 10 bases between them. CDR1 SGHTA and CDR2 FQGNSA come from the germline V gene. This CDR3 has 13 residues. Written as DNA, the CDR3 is TGTGCCAGCAGCCCTAGACGGGCCTACGAGCAGTACTTC. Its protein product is CASSPRRAYEQYF.

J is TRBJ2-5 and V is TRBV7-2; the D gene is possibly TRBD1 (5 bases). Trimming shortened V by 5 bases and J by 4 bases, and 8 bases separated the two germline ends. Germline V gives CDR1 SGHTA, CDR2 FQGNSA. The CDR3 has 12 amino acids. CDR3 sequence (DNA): TGTGCCAGCAGCCGACAGAGAGAGACCCAGTACTTC. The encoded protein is CASSRQRETQYF.

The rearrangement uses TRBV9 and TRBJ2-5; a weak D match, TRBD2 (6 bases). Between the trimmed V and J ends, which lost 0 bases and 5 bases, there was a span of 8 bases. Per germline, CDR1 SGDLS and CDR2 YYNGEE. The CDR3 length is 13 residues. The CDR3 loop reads CASSVGLVETQYF. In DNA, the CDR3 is TGTGCCAGCAGCGTAGGACTAGTTGAGACCCAGTACTTC.

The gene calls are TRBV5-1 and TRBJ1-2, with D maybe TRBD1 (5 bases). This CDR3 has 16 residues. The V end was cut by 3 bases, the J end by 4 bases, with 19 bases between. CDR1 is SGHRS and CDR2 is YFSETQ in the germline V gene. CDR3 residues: CASSWGTGDSSYGYTF. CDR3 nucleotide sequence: TGCGCCAGCAGCTGGGGTACAGGAGATTCTTCCTATGGCTACACCTTC.

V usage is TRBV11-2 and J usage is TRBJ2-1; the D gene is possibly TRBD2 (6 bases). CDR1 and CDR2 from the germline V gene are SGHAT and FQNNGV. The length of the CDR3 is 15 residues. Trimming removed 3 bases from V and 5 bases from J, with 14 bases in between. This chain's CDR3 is CASSLFPRGDNEQFF. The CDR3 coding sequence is TGTGCCAGCAGCTTGTTTCCCCGCGGGGACAATGAGCAGTTCTTC. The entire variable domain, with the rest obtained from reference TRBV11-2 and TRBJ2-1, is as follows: EAGVAQSPRYKIIEKRQSVAFWCNPISGHATLYWYQQILGQGPKLLIQFQNNGVVDDSQLPKDRFSAERLKGVDSTLKIQPAKLEDSAVYLCASSLFPRGDNEQFFGPGTRLTVL.